The 2 T cell receptor beta chains listed next were all sequenced from one sample in a study of T-cell reconstitution after alpha-beta-depleted transplantation in children. Using unique molecular identifiers, the investigators prepared the TCRbeta library. MiXCR was run by TCRdb on the PCR reads, yielding one entry per CDR3 protein. Of about 350,000 distinct CDR3 sequences in the sample, around 15% were seen once. This material consisted of PBMCs, mostly from graft donor cells, taken 360 days after TCRalphabeta/CD19-depleted stem cell transplant. The receptors derive from a male patient between 2 and 10 years old who had a stem cell transplant for acute lymphoblastic leukemia, so the T cells may come from the graft donor.

This chain connects TRBV2 to TRBJ2-3; 7 bases line up with TRBD1. The V segment lost 7 bases and the J segment 0 bases; nucleotides outside the gene matches: 4. Per germline, CDR1 SNHLY and CDR2 FYNNEI. The CDR3 sequence is 14 residues long. The CDR3 region has the DNA TGTGCCAGCAACAGACAGGGTAGCACAGATACGCAGTATTTT. Protein sequence: CASNRQGSTDTQYF.

In its sample, this clonotype was seen a few times. The chain recombines TRBV25-1 with TRBJ2-7, with D perhaps TRBD1 (5 bases). The ends were cut back, 4 bases at V and 0 bases at J, with 10 bases in the middle. Germline CDR1 reads MGHDK; CDR2 reads SYGVNS. The CDR3 is 14 residues long. The CDR3 nucleotides are TGTGCCAGCAGTGGTGGACAATACTCCTACGAGCAGTACTTC. Translation gives CASSGGQYSYEQYF.